A single TCR beta chain is shown here with its context. Its antigen is unidentified. The data stem from a study of long-term antiretroviral therapy in people with HIV. Each contributor possessed a minimum of one pre-ART and a minimum of two post-ART PBMC samples. The assay, immunoSEQ v3.0, was run at survey level. Generated by immunoSEQ multiplex PCR, the TCRdb table keeps only in-frame clones and is missing some. Of roughly 24,000 clones listed, approximately 90% are singletons. Whole-study results and caveats: Pre-ART clonal expansions dominated every time point's repertoire. Despite increasing after ART, diversity remained lower than that of transplant donor controls.

The CDR3 runs to 15 residues. The germline gives CDR1 SGHTA, CDR2 FQGNSA. V was pared by 5 bases and J by 5 bases, with 8 bases of the junction left unmatched. The V call is TRBV7-2, the J call TRBJ2-5; TRBD2 matches 10 bases. The clonotype was recovered from a man in his 60s with HIV. Sequences were derived from unsorted PBMCs, sampled 0.6 years after starting antiretroviral therapy. The CDR3 region is CASSPSGGAGETQYF. The CDR3 region has the DNA TGTGCCAGCAGCCCCAGCGGGGGGGCCGGGGAGACCCAGTACTTC.